This T cell receptor (beta chain) is from a study of T-cell memory formation after mild COVID-19. Study-level findings and limits: Some SARS-CoV-2-responding clones were already detected in memory before infection. Whether second-wave clones peaking at day 37 were SARS-CoV-2 specific went unconfirmed.

This CDR3 is 18 amino acids long. The V end lost 0 bases, the J end lost 2 bases, and 20 bases lay between the germline ends. CDR1 SGDLS and CDR2 YYNGEE come from the germline V gene. Amplification by 5'RACE using constant-segment primers produced TCR alpha and TCR beta cDNA libraries that carried sample barcodes and UMIs. TCRdb re-called the 5' RACE reads through MiXCR, storing one row per CDR3 protein. This sample yields about 110,000 distinct CDR3 sequences, of which 9.5% to 15% are seen a single time; around 26% belongs to the top ten. This clonotype was recorded a few times. The target antigen is unknown.

This TCR derives from an adult woman who had mild COVID-19 (a few samples of this study predate the infection). Cell type and time point are not known. V is TRBV9 and J is TRBJ1-1, with D maybe TRBD1 (5 bases). Source material: PBMCs or a T cell subset sorted from them (not recorded which). The CDR3 here is CASSVGLGGAGRNTEAFF. In DNA form, the CDR3 reads TGTGCCAGCAGCGTAGGGCTCGGGGGAGCGGGGAGAAACACTGAAGCTTTCTTT.